One sample yielded the 14 T cell receptor beta chains listed below, sequenced in a study of shared clonotypes between healthy human individuals. Clones were read by immunoSEQ multiplex PCR, and TCRdb kept only the in-frame ones, dropping some. The sample consists of approximately 2.4 million clones, around 95% of them appearing once. Specimen: naive CD4+ T cells sorted from blood. Specified subset: CD45RA+ positively selected. The receptors were gathered from a man aged 18 to 30 in good health.

The rearrangement links TRBV9 to TRBJ2-5, with 8 bases matching TRBD1. The germline V gene has CDR1 SGDLS and CDR2 YYNGEE. The CDR3 has 14 amino acids. The V segment lost 1 base and the J segment 5 bases; nucleotides outside the gene matches: 4. The CDR3 bases are TGTGCCAGCAGCGTACTGGACAGGGTGGAGACCCAGTACTTC. Residues: CASSVLDRVETQYF.

The V and J genes are TRBV6-5 and TRBJ2-7; TRBD1 matches at 7 bases. This CDR3 spans 13 amino acids. The ends lost 5 bases at V and 6 bases at J; junction bases unmatched: 7. Germline V gene sequence: CDR1 MNHEY, CDR2 SVGAGI. The CDR3 DNA follows: TGTGCCAGCAGTCGGAGACAGGGCAGCGAGCAGTACTTC. It yields the protein CASSRRQGSEQYF.

The chain employs TRBV11-3 and TRBJ2-1, with 10 positions matching TRBD2. The CDR3 has 16 residues. Trimming took 1 base from V and 8 from J; bases not matched to a gene: 8. Germline V CDR1 and CDR2: SGHNT, YENEEA. CDR3 protein: CASSLGASGRIDEQFF. The CDR3, as DNA: TGTGCCAGCAGCTTAGGGGCTAGCGGGAGAATCGATGAGCAGTTCTTC.

This sequence joins TRBV11-2 and TRBJ2-5; weak D call: TRBD2 (6 bases). Trimming cost V 1 base and J 4 bases, with 13 bases left between them. There are 15 residues in the CDR3. Looked up from germline, CDR1 is SGHAT and CDR2 is FQNNGV. This CDR3 is CASSLASEILETQYF. As DNA, the CDR3 is TGTGCCAGCAGCTTAGCTAGCGAGATTCTAGAGACCCAGTACTTC.

The rearrangement joins TRBV19 to TRBJ2-5; D is undetermined. The V gene lost 3 bases and the J gene lost 4 bases, with 9 bases spanning the gap. This CDR3 comprises 13 residues. Germline V lookup: CDR1 LNHDA, CDR2 SQIVND (reference sequence). CDR3 bases: TGTGCCAGTAGTATCAACAGAAGAGAGACCCAGTACTTC. Protein product: CASSINRRETQYF.

In its sample, this clone was seen once. The chain has TRBV19 and TRBJ2-2; no reliable D call. Between the trimmed V and J ends, which lost 2 bases and 7 bases, there was a span of 8 bases. This CDR3 region has 13 residues. Per germline, CDR1 LNHDA and CDR2 SQIVND (reference sequence). This CDR3 reads CASSIRANGELFF. In nucleotides, the CDR3 is TGTGCCAGTAGTATACGGGCTAACGGGGAGCTGTTTTTT.

This sequence joins TRBV5-3 and TRBJ2-5, with TRBD1 matching over 7 bases. TRBV5-3 is noted as an ORF with a role that remains uncertain. Unmatched junction bases numbered 14, after V lost 2 bases and J lost 1 base. This CDR3 spans 18 amino acids. The CDR3 here is CARSLPPGTAESQETQYF. CDR3 sequence (DNA): TGTGCCAGAAGCTTACCCCCCGGGACAGCTGAGAGCCAAGAGACCCAGTACTTC.

The J gene is TRBJ1-5, the V gene TRBV6-1, with D tentatively TRBD1 (5 bases). The germline gives CDR1 MNHNS, CDR2 SASEGT. Trimming pared 2 bases from V and 2 bases from J, leaving 13 bases between. The CDR3 runs 16 residues. CDR3 sequence reads: CASSEHGGMGNQPQHF. The CDR3, as DNA: TGTGCCAGCAGTGAACACGGGGGGATGGGCAATCAGCCCCAGCATTTT.

The chain combines TRBV19 with TRBJ2-1; D possibly corresponds to TRBD2 (6 bases). V lost 1 base and J lost 9, with 25 bases in between. The CDR3 consists of 18 residues. Germline CDR1 reads LNHDA; CDR2 reads SQIVND (reference sequence). The CDR3 here is CASSIGATRTTQGTEQFF. The CDR3 DNA is TGTGCCAGTAGTATAGGAGCTACGAGGACTACCCAGGGTACTGAGCAGTTCTTC.

The chain couples TRBV2 to TRBJ2-3; 7 positions agree with TRBD1. Germline V lookup: CDR1 SNHLY, CDR2 FYNNEI. Trimming cost V 5 bases and J 3 bases; bases outside gene matches: 5. CDR3 size: 14 residues. DNA of the CDR3: TGTGCCAGCAGTTGGGGACAGCCGACAGATACGCAGTATTTT. Translating it yields CASSWGQPTDTQYF.

This chain links TRBV9 with TRBJ2-7, with TRBD2 as a possible D gene (6 bases). From germline, CDR1 is SGDLS and CDR2 YYNGEE. With 0 bases removed from V and 3 bases from J, the gap between germline ends came to 13 bases. This CDR3 has 15 residues. DNA for the CDR3: TGTGCCAGCAGCGTAGACGGGGGAGCTAGCTACGAGCAGTACTTC. Protein product: CASSVDGGASYEQYF.

This clone was seen only once. The rearrangement links TRBV5-1 to TRBJ1-1, with TRBD1 matching over 8 bases. V was clipped by 4 bases and J by 0 bases; unmatched bases: 8. Germline CDR1 and CDR2: SGHRS and YFSETQ. The CDR3 covers 16 residues. The CDR3 DNA reads TGCGCCAGCAGCAGCGAACCGACAGGGGTGAACACTGAAGCTTTCTTT. Its protein product is CASSSEPTGVNTEAFF.

The V and J genes are TRBV6-5 and TRBJ2-7; the match to TRBD2 covers 7 bases. V gave up 5 bases and J gave up 2 bases; unmatched junction bases: 6. The CDR3 is 14 residues long. Germline V CDR1 and CDR2: MNHEY, SVGAGI. The CDR3 DNA follows: TGTGCCAGCAGTCCAACGGGGGGTGCCTACGAGCAGTACTTC. This codes for CASSPTGGAYEQYF.

The chain recombines TRBV29-1 with TRBJ2-1, with D possibly being TRBD2 (6 bases). V shed 8 bases and J shed 7 bases, with 15 bases lying between them. The CDR3 is 12 amino acids. The germline gives CDR1 SQVTM, CDR2 ANQGSEA. In DNA form, the CDR3 reads TGCAGCTATGGAAGTGGAGGGAATGAGCAGTTCTTC. It is translated as CSYGSGGNEQFF.